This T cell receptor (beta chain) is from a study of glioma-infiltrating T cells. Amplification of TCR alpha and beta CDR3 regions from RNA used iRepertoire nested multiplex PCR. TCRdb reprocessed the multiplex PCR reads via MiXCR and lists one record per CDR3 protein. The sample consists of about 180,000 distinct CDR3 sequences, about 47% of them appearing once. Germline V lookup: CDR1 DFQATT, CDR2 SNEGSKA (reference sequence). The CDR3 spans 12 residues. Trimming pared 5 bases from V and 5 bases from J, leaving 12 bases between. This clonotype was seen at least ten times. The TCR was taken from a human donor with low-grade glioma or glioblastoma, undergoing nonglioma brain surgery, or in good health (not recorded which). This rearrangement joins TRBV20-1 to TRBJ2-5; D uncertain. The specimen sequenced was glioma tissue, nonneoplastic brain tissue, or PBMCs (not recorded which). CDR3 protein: CSALVGPETQYF. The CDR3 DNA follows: TGCAGTGCTCTGGTTGGGCCGGAGACCCAGTACTTC.